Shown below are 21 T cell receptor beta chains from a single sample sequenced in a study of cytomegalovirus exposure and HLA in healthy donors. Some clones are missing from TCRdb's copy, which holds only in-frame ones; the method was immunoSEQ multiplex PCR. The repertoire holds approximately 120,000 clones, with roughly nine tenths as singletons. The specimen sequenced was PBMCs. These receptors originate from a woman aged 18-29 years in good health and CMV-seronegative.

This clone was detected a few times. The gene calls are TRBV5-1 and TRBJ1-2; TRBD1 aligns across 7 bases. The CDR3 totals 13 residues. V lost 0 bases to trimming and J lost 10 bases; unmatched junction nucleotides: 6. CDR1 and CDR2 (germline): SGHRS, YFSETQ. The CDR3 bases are TGCGCCAGCAGCTTGGGACAGGGTAGTCACTACACCTTC. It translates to CASSLGQGSHYTF.

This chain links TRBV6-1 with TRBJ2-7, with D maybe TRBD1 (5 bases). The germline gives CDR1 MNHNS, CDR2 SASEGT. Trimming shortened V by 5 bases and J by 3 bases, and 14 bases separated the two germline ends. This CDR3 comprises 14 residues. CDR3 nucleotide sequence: TGTGCCAGCAGTCTACAGGCAATAATCTACGAGCAGTACGTC. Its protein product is CASSLQAIIYEQYV.

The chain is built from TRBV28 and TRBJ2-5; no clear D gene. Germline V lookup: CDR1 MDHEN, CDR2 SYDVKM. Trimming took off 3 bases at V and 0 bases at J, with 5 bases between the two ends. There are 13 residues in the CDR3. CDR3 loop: CASSFGYQETQYF. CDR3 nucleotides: TGTGCCAGCAGTTTCGGGTACCAAGAGACCCAGTACTTC.

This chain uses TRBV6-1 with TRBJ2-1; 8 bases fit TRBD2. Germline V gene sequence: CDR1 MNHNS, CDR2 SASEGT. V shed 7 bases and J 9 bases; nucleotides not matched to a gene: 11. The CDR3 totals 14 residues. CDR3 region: CASTPAGASGEQFF. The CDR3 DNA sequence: TGTGCCAGCACACCAGCGGGAGCCAGCGGTGAGCAGTTCTTC.

CDR3 loop: CSVVPGLAVNNEQFF. The DNA for the CDR3 is TGCAGCGTGGTACCGGGACTAGCGGTCAACAATGAGCAGTTCTTC. The V call is TRBV29-1, the J call TRBJ2-1; 11 bases are a match to TRBD2. CDR3 length equals 15 residues. The V segment lost 6 bases and the J segment 5 bases; nucleotides outside the gene matches: 9. Germline lookup yields CDR1 SQVTM and CDR2 ANQGSEA.

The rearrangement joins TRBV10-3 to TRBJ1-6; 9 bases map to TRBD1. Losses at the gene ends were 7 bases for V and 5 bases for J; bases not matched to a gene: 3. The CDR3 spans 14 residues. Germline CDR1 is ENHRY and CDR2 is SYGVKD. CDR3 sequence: CAIKGQGNNSPLHF. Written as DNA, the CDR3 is TGTGCCATCAAGGGACAGGGTAATAATTCACCCCTCCACTTT.

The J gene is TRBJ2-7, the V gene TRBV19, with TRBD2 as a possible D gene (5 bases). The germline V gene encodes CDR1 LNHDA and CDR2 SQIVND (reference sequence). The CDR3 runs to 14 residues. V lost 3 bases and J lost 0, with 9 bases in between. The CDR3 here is CASSIGLDSYEQYF. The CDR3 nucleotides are TGTGCCAGTAGTATTGGACTCGACTCCTACGAGCAGTACTTC.

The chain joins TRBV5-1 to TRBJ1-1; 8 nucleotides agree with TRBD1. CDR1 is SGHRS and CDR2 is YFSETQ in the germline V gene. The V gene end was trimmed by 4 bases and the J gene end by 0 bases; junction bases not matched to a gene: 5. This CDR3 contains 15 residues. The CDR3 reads CASSRTGNLNTEAFF. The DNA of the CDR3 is TGCGCCAGCAGCCGGACAGGGAATTTGAACACTGAAGCTTTCTTT.

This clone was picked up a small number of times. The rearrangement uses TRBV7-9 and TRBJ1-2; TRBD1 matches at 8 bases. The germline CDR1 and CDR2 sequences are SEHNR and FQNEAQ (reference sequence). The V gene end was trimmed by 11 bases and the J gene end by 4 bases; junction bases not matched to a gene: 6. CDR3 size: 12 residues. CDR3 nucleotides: TGTGCCGACGTCGGGACAGGCTATGGCTACACCTTC. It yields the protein CADVGTGYGYTF.

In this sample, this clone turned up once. For the CDR3, the DNA is TGTGCCAGCAGCTACGTTTCCGGGACAGGGAACACCGGGGAGCTGTTTTTT. This codes for CASSYVSGTGNTGELFF. The chain has TRBV11-2 and TRBJ2-2, with 8 nucleotides matching TRBD1. CDR1 SGHAT and CDR2 FQNNGV come from the germline V gene. The CDR3 consists of 17 residues. J gave up 1 base and V 4 bases, and 8 bases lay outside the gene matches.

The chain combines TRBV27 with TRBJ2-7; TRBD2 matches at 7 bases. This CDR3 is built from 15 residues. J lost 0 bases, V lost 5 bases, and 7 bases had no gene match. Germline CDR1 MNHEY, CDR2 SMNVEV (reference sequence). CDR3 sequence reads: CASSLSSGASYEQYF. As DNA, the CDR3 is TGTGCCAGCAGTCTTTCCAGCGGGGCCTCCTACGAGCAGTACTTC.

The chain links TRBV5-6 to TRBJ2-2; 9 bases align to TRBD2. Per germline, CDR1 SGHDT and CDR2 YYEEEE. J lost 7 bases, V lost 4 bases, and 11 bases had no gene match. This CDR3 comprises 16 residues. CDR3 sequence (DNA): TGTGCCAGCAGCCTGACTAGCGGTTTGTCTTACGGGGAGCTGTTTTTT. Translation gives CASSLTSGLSYGELFF.

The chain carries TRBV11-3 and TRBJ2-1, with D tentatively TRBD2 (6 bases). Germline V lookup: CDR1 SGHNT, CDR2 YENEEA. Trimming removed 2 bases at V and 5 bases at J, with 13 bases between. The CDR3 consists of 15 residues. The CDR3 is CASSLRSGGNNEQFF. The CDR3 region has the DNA TGTGCCAGCAGCTTAAGAAGTGGCGGGAACAATGAGCAGTTCTTC.

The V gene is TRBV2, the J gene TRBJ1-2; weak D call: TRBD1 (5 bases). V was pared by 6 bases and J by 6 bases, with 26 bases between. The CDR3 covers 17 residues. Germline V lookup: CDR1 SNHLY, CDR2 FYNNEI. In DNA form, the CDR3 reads TGTGCCAGCAGCGATCCCCCGCATGGGCGGGGGGGGGATGGCTACACCTTC. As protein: CASSDPPHGRGGDGYTF.

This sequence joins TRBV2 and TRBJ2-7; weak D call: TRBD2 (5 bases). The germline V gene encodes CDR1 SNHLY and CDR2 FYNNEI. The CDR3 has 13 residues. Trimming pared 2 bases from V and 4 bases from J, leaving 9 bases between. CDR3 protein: CASSEFRGYEQYV. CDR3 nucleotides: TGTGCCAGCAGTGAATTTCGAGGGTACGAGCAGTACGTC.

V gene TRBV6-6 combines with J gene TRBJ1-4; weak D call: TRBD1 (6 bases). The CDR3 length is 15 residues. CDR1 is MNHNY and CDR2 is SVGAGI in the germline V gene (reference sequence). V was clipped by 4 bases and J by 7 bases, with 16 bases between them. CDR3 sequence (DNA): TGTGCCAGCAGTTTACGTCCGGGACAAGGTGAAAAACTGTTTTTT. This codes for CASSLRPGQGEKLFF.

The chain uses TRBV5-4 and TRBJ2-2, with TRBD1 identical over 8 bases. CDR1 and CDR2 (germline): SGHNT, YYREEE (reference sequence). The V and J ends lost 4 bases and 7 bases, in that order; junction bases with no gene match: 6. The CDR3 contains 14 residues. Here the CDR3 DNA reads TGTGCCAGCAGCGTTCAGGGGGCGAACGGGGAGCTGTTTTTT. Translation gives CASSVQGANGELFF.

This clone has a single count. For the CDR3, the DNA is TGTGCCACCAGCAGAGACCTGGGGAGTGTACCGAACACTGAAGCTTTCTTT. Translating gives CATSRDLGSVPNTEAFF. J is TRBJ1-1 and V is TRBV15; D ambiguous. Germline lookup yields CDR1 LNHNV and CDR2 YYDKDF (reference sequence). V lost 0 bases and J lost 1, with 15 bases in between. The CDR3 runs 17 residues.

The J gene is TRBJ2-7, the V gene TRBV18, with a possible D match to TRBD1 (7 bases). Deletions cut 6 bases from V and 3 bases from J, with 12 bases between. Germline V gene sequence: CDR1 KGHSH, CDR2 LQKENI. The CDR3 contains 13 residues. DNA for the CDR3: TGTGCCAGCTCCCAGGGGGGCGGCTACGAGCAGTACTTC. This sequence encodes CASSQGGGYEQYF.

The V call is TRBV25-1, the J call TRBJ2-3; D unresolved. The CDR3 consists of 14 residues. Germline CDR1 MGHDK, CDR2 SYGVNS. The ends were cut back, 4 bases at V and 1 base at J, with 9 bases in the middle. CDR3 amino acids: CASSAVAGTDTQYF. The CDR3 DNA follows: TGTGCCAGCAGTGCCGTAGCTGGCACAGATACGCAGTATTTT.

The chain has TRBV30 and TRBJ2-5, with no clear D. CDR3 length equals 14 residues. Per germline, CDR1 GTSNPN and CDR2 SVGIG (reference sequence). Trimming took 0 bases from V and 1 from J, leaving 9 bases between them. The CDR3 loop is CAWSVVAAQETQYF. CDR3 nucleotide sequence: TGTGCCTGGAGTGTTGTTGCGGCCCAAGAGACCCAGTACTTC.